Presented here are 24 T cell receptor beta chains from one specimen sequenced in a study of OX40 agonist ivuxolimab in advanced cancers. The protocol was immunoSEQ multiplex PCR, while the TCRdb copy is restricted to in-frame clones and leaves out a portion. The data show around 15,000 clones, with around three quarters seen just once and about 31% held by the top ten. Sequenced material: CD4+ or CD8+ T cells sorted from blood, taken in a trial of the OX40 agonist ivuxolimab. These receptors were taken from an adult with an advanced solid tumor such as melanoma, head and neck, liver or kidney cancer.

V and J are TRBV29-1 and TRBJ2-1; 12 bases line up with TRBD2. The CDR3 length is 17 residues. The V and J ends lost 4 bases and 2 bases, in that order; junction bases with no gene match: 9. CDR1 is SQVTM and CDR2 is ANQGSEA in the germline V gene. CDR3 DNA: TGCAGCGTTGGGGGCCCAACTAGCGGGAGGCCCTACAATGAGCAGTTCTTC. It codes for CSVGGPTSGRPYNEQFF.

The V gene is TRBV9, the J gene TRBJ2-1; 7 positions match TRBD2. Germline assignment: CDR1 SGDLS and CDR2 YYNGEE. J gave up 3 bases and V 2 bases, and 5 bases lay outside the gene matches. The CDR3 spans 15 residues. CDR3 sequence reads: CASSVASGIYNEQFF. CDR3 nucleotide sequence: TGTGCCAGCAGCGTGGCTAGCGGAATCTACAATGAGCAGTTCTTC.

The genes are TRBV4-1 and TRBJ2-1, with D possibly matching TRBD2 (6 bases). CDR1 MGHRA and CDR2 YSYEKL come from the germline V gene. The CDR3 runs 15 residues. V lost 1 base, J lost 7 bases, and 14 bases lay in between. In nucleotides, the CDR3 is TGCGCCAGCAGCCAAGCACCGGGAGACGGAAATGAGCAGTTCTTC. Translation: CASSQAPGDGNEQFF.

The genes are TRBV7-5 and TRBJ2-7; TRBD2, the table's D call, was not compared with the DNA. TRBV7-5 is flagged as a pseudogene. The CDR3 consists of 15 residues. The CDR3 sequence: CARSLSREEFCEQYF. CDR3 sequence (DNA): TGTGCCAGAAGCTTATCGCGGGAGGAGTTTTGCGAGCAGTACTTC.

This sequence joins TRBV30 and TRBJ1-2; tentatively, D is TRBD1 (6 bases). Germline CDR1 and CDR2: GTSNPN and SVGIG (reference sequence). Trimming removed 5 bases from V and 2 bases from J, with 9 bases in between. The CDR3 length is 12 residues. DNA of the CDR3: TGTGCCTGGGGACAGAGAAACTATGGCTACACCTTC. The encoded protein is CAWGQRNYGYTF. The full variable domain, completed using reference TRBV30 and TRBJ1-2, is SQTIHQWPATLVQPVGSPLSLECTVEGTSNPNLYWYRQAAGRGLQLLFYSVGIGQISSEVPQNLSASRPQDRQFILSSKKLLLSDSGFYLCAWGQRNYGYTFGSGTRLTVV.

The chain has TRBV5-4 and TRBJ2-1; weak D call: TRBD1 (6 bases). This CDR3 contains 16 residues. V lost 4 bases and J lost 4, with 18 bases in between. Germline CDR1 SGHNT, CDR2 YYREEE (reference sequence). The CDR3 DNA reads TGTGCCAGCAGCGGGCGGCAGGGGTTTACGTACAATGAGCAGTTCTTC. Translated: CASSGRQGFTYNEQFF.

Points on this clone: This sequence is one base from a far larger clone and is likely a read error. The same CDR3 can be traced to other DNA sequences in this sample. V gene TRBV5-1 combines with J gene TRBJ2-1; 8 bases are shared with TRBD2. Looked up from germline, CDR1 is SGHRS and CDR2 is YFSETQ. V dropped 3 bases and J dropped 4; count of bases not matched to a gene: 9. The CDR3 consists of 16 residues. The CDR3 nucleotides are TGCGCCAGCAGCTGGGAGCGGGAGCTCTATTACAATGAGCAGTTCTTC. Protein: CASSWERELYYNEQFF.

The chain couples TRBV7-9 to TRBJ2-7, with TRBD2 matching 16 bases. Germline V gene data show CDR1 as SEHNR and CDR2 as FQNEAQ (reference sequence). CDR3 length: 16 residues. V shed 4 bases, J shed 2 bases, and the junction held 2 bases outside the gene matches. In nucleotides, the CDR3 is TGTGCCAGCAGCTCCGGGACTAGCGGGAGGGCCTACGAGCAGTACTTC. It yields the protein CASSSGTSGRAYEQYF.

This clone was seen only a few times. The V call is TRBV19, the J call TRBJ1-1; D is perhaps TRBD1 (6 bases). From germline, CDR1 is LNHDA and CDR2 SQIVND (reference sequence). Trimming removed 9 bases from V and 4 bases from J, with 12 bases in between. The CDR3 runs 12 residues. In nucleotides, the CDR3 is TGTGCCAGCAGGGGTAGCGGCACTGAAGCTTTCTTT. This codes for CASRGSGTEAFF.

In DNA form, the CDR3 reads TGTGCCAGCAGCATATACTATAATGAGCAGTTCTTC. As protein: CASSIYYNEQFF. V gene TRBV9 combines with J gene TRBJ2-1; D is unclear. The V gene lost 4 bases and the J gene lost 7 bases, with 9 bases spanning the gap. Germline V gives CDR1 SGDLS, CDR2 YYNGEE. The CDR3 covers 12 residues.

The chain carries TRBV2 and TRBJ2-3; D is unresolved. The CDR3 has 12 residues. Trimming pared 6 bases from V and 5 bases from J, leaving 9 bases between. Germline V gene data show CDR1 as SNHLY and CDR2 as FYNNEI. CDR3: CASSGNGDTQYF. Written as DNA, the CDR3 is TGTGCCAGCAGCGGAAACGGAGATACGCAGTATTTT.

The chain recombines TRBV5-4 with TRBJ2-5; 10 bases align to TRBD2. After removal of 0 bases from V and 2 bases from J, the junction contained 4 bases not matched to a gene. Germline values: CDR1 SGHNT, CDR2 YYREEE (reference sequence). The CDR3 is 16 amino acids. CDR3 sequence (DNA): TGTGCCAGCAGCTTGGCTAGCGGGAGTCTTCAAGAGACCCAGTACTTC. Translation: CASSLASGSLQETQYF.

This rearrangement joins TRBV27 to TRBJ1-1; D unclear. The CDR3 length is 14 residues. Germline CDR1 is MNHEY and CDR2 is SMNVEV (reference sequence). Trimming left V 5 bases short and J 1 base short, with 11 bases between. This chain's CDR3 is CASSEGFGNTEAFF. CDR3 bases: TGTGCCAGCAGTGAGGGTTTCGGGAACACTGAAGCTTTCTTT.

The V gene is TRBV30, the J gene TRBJ2-1; 7 bases are shared with TRBD1. V lost 3 bases and J lost 5; bases outside the gene matches: 10. The CDR3 extends over 15 amino acids. CDR1 and CDR2 (germline): GTSNPN, SVGIG (reference sequence). DNA of the CDR3: TGTGCCTGGAGGTTGACAGGGCTTGGGAACAATGAGCAGTTCTTC. Translating it yields CAWRLTGLGNNEQFF.

This clone was detected a few times. The chain has TRBV6-6 and TRBJ2-7; 10 bases match TRBD2. The CDR3 length is 14 residues. Germline CDR1 MNHNY, CDR2 SVGAGI (reference sequence). V was clipped by 6 bases and J by 2 bases; unmatched bases: 4. The CDR3 spells CASSPGLAAYEQYF. CDR3 nucleotides: TGTGCCAGCAGCCCCGGACTAGCGGCCTACGAGCAGTACTTC.

The chain links TRBV4-1 to TRBJ2-1; 8 bases are a match to TRBD1. In germline, CDR1 is MGHRA, CDR2 YSYEKL. This CDR3 contains 17 residues. The V and J ends lost 0 bases and 8 bases, in that order; junction bases with no gene match: 12. The CDR3 DNA follows: TGCGCCAGCAGCCAAGATACAGGGTTGACAGGGGACGATGAGCAGTTCTTC. It translates to CASSQDTGLTGDDEQFF.

By sample fraction, this clone is medium-sized. The chain links TRBV6-1 to TRBJ2-7; D remains ambiguous. CDR3 length equals 11 residues. CDR1 is MNHNS, CDR2 SASEGT, per germline. Trimming removed 8 bases from V and 1 base from J, with 6 bases in between. DNA for the CDR3: TGTGCCAGCGTTAAGTCCTACGAGCAGTACTTC. It encodes CASVKSYEQYF.

The chain joins TRBV28 to TRBJ1-5, with 12 bases aligning to TRBD1. Germline lookup yields CDR1 MDHEN and CDR2 SYDVKM. Trimming at V came to 2 bases and at J to 5 bases, leaving 4 bases not matched to a gene. This CDR3 contains 16 residues. The CDR3 region is CASSLGTGGEHQPQHF. CDR3 DNA: TGTGCCAGCAGTTTAGGGACAGGGGGCGAGCATCAGCCCCAGCATTTT.

This rearrangement joins TRBV30 to TRBJ2-1, with TRBD1 matching 9 bases. CDR1 and CDR2 (germline): GTSNPN, SVGIG (reference sequence). There are 15 residues in the CDR3. The junction had 8 bases not matched to a gene; V was cut back by 3 bases and J by 5 bases. The CDR3 protein is CAWRAWDRVDNEQFF. As DNA, the CDR3 is TGTGCCTGGAGGGCCTGGGACAGGGTGGACAATGAGCAGTTCTTC.

The chain has TRBV9 and TRBJ1-2; D is possibly TRBD1 (5 bases). This CDR3 contains 17 residues. V lost 4 bases and J 4 bases, leaving 23 bases between the germline ends. Germline V gene sequence: CDR1 SGDLS, CDR2 YYNGEE. The CDR3 spells CASSPDRPGRVFYGYTF. CDR3 bases: TGTGCCAGCAGCCCCGACCGCCCAGGGAGAGTTTTCTATGGCTACACCTTC. Looking up the rest from reference TRBV9 and TRBJ1-2 gives the full variable domain: DSGVTQTPKHLITATGQRVTLRCSPRSGDLSVYWYQQSLDQGLQFLIQYYNGEERAKGNILERFSAQQFPDLHSELNLSSLELGDSALYFCASSPDRPGRVFYGYTFGSGTRLTVV.

The rearrangement joins TRBV5-1 to TRBJ2-7; TRBD2 aligns across 10 bases. V lost 7 bases and J lost 5; bases outside the gene matches: 6. The CDR3 is made up of 13 amino acids. Germline CDR1 is SGHRS and CDR2 is YFSETQ. CDR3 coding DNA: TGCGCCAGCGTTCTAGCGGGAGTCAACGAGCAGTACTTC. Translated, it gives CASVLAGVNEQYF.

In its sample, this clone was seen a few times. The gene calls are TRBV7-3 and TRBJ2-7, with D perhaps matching TRBD2 (5 bases). Between the trimmed V and J ends, which lost 10 bases and 5 bases, there was a span of 6 bases. CDR3 length equals 9 residues. CDR1 is SGHTA, CDR2 FQGTGA, per germline. The CDR3 region has the DNA TGTGCCATGGGAGACGAGCAGTACTTC. Translating it yields CAMGDEQYF.

This clone was found once. The chain joins TRBV6-1 to TRBJ1-1; tentative D call: TRBD1 (5 bases). V was shortened by 6 bases and J by 4 bases, with 15 bases between the two germline ends. The germline V gene has CDR1 MNHNS and CDR2 SASEGT. This CDR3 has 14 amino acids. The CDR3 DNA sequence: TGTGCCAGCAGCTCTTGGGGGGGAAGCACTGAAGCTTTCTTT. Amino acid sequence: CASSSWGGSTEAFF.

This clone appeared a few times. The J gene is TRBJ2-1, the V gene TRBV29-1; 12 bases are a match to TRBD2. Germline CDR1 reads SQVTM; CDR2 reads ANQGSEA. The trim removed 3 bases at V and 2 bases at J, leaving 11 bases unmatched. The CDR3 length is 18 residues. DNA for the CDR3: TGCAGCGTTGATCGGAGCTCTAGCGGGAGGGCGACCTACAATGAGCAGTTCTTC. This encodes CSVDRSSSGRATYNEQFF.